The text below deals with one TCR beta chain. What it binds is unknown. This entry belongs to a study of T cell repertoires in cytomegalovirus infection. Germline values: CDR1 LNHDA, CDR2 SQIVND (reference sequence). Trimming at V came to 4 bases and at J to 8 bases, leaving 4 bases not matched to a gene. The CDR3 sequence is 12 residues long. One entry per CDR3 protein, called by TCRdb with MiXCR from the reads. Of around 900,000 distinct CDR3 sequences listed, under 40% are singletons. This clonotype originated in a human donor in good health (CMV status not recorded). Some clones in this sample may be carry-over from other donors' samples. The V call is TRBV19, the J call TRBJ2-7; 8 nucleotides align to TRBD1. The specimen comprised cultured CD8+ T cells from PBMCs, sampled from culture after CMV antigen stimulation. The CDR3 DNA is TGTGCCAGTAGTACCGCAGGGGGCAAGCAGTACGTC. Amino acids: CASSTAGGKQYV.